The TCR beta chain under discussion was sequenced for a study of cytomegalovirus exposure and HLA in healthy donors (dated by TCRdb to about 2017). Notes on the research overall: According to an earlier analysis of 587 of the donors, some 180 million T cells yielded roughly 110 million unique TCR beta sequences and approximately 280 Gb of sequence data. About 280 gigabases of sequencing data and tens of millions of unique TCR sequences were included in an early release covering 500 to 750 HLA-typed donors. Among the roughly 400 genotyped donors, approximately 77% belonged to the genetic ancestry cluster associated with self-reported Caucasian donors. The study was designed to test whether signatures of past pathogen exposure could be identified by cataloging public T cell receptors. The study used immunosequencing to profile the T cell repertoires of 666 subjects and linked those repertoires to cytomegalovirus serostatus. Along with the roughly 670-subject first cohort, a separate validation cohort of over a hundred different subjects was used. High-throughput TCR immunosequencing, statistical association of individual TCRs with disease status, and machine learning were combined to predict cytomegalovirus infection status. A later analysis re-analyzed previously published TCR beta repertoires from 666 donors and added high-resolution HLA genotyping to study TCR occurrence patterns. The later analysis used no new phenotypic data to find candidate immune exposures, relying instead on TCR beta sequences and their occurrence across donors. An earlier analysis of more than 450 of the donors used high-throughput TCR beta sequencing to judge whether each TCR beta V gene segment behaved as functional or pseudogenic. Donor age, sex, ethnicity and CMV serostatus were compiled alongside the repertoire data. In a later genetic analysis, genome-wide SNP genotypes for about 65% of the roughly 670 donors were used, and that subset was treated as a discovery cohort. All discovery cohort repertoires had been generated on a single sequencing platform. HLA typing included class I and class II loci at four-digit resolution. Typing coverage varied by locus: about 620-630 donors for A, B, C, DRB1 and DQB1; roughly 560 for DQA1; nearly 610 for DPA1; roughly 470 for DPB1. Because of strong linkage in the cohort, five DR-DQ haplotypes were treated as single units for association and clustering. On average, roughly 200,000 unique TCR beta nucleotide sequences were sequenced per donor among 398 genotyped donors of the cohort, with about 19% of those sequences being non-productive.

In regard to this clone: It has no known antigen specificity. Within one base of it there is no much larger clone, and no base qualities were kept.

The full study reports these points: When HLA alleles, especially DR and DQ, strongly co-occurred, TCR associations were difficult to assign to individual alleles. Sequencing depth was assumed to be roughly uniform across donors in the presence/absence analyses, though that assumption may not hold. The only immune exposure information available for the cohort was CMV serostatus. The earlier analysis of almost 600 of the donors excluded approximately 17 rarely observed V segments, including chromosome 9 orphons, because counts were too low. The study listed 150 to 200 TCR beta chains as associated with cytomegalovirus. In a later analysis, several top co-occurrence clusters were reported to appear linked to parvovirus B19, influenza, CMV and Epstein-Barr virus. In a later genetic analysis, a missense DCLRE1C variant was associated with V-gene and J-gene trimming of TCR beta chains, and the association was replicated in an independent cohort. A later analysis found that most CMV-associated TCR beta chains appeared HLA-restricted, with HLA associations seemingly driven largely by CMV exposure. This cohort had only TCR beta chains sequenced, and the lack of alpha or paired-chain data limited which features could be detected. Because some donors lacked HLA typing at each locus, the association tests relied only on the typed subset. Compared with equally common non-associated chains, HLA-associated TCR beta chains in a later analysis were more clonally expanded and had lower generation probabilities. Cytomegalovirus status was reported to be diagnosed by the classifier with high specificity and sensitivity in both the original and validation cohorts. Some IMGT-functional V segments, including TRBV6-2 and TRBV6-3, could not be distinguished by the 87-base-pair reads and were therefore excluded. The authors suggested that the approach could potentially be generalized to other disease states and immunological phenotypes. Linkage disequilibrium might explain the correlated functional status among segregating V segments, but an unknown experimental factor could not be ruled out. In a later analysis, TCR association rates were found to vary across HLA loci, with the most associated TCRs seen for DRB1 alleles and the fewest for HLA-C alleles. While some public TCRs were present in many individuals, most TCR sequences turned up only very rarely across donors. A later genetic analysis reported fewer N-insertions in productive TCRs among donors in an Asian-associated ancestry cluster than the roughly 700-donor mean. At a false discovery rate of 0.05, a later analysis linked 16,951 TCR beta sequences to specific HLA alleles. A further reported finding was that TCR beta sequences accurately predicted the HLA-A and HLA-B alleles for most subjects in the first cohort. A few of the identified cytomegalovirus-associated TCR beta chains were confirmed in vitro to be specific for cytomegalovirus antigens. An earlier analysis of 587 of the donors showed that most TCR beta V segments appeared in productive rearrangements either about 87% or about 30% of the time, which broadly matched IMGT annotations. A cluster of highly shared sequence variants was judged likely to represent a technical artifact of the sequencing pipeline.

The library was produced with the immunoSEQ multiplex PCR assay. A mixture of 60 forward primers for TCR Vbeta segments and 13 reverse primers for TCR Jbeta segments was used in the multiplex PCR. The CDR3 region of rearranged TCR beta genes was amplified from genomic DNA by a multiplex PCR assay. The amplified TCR beta libraries were sequenced on the Illumina HiSeq System as 87-base-pair reads. As for the original processing: A later analysis tallied about 77 million unique TCR beta chains across the 610 or so repertoires, and about 10 million of those chains were shared by two or more donors. Raw reads were error-corrected and collapsed into unique sequences by a nearest-neighbor algorithm in which closely related sequences were merged to remove PCR and sequencing errors. Alignment of CDR3 sequences to IMGT reference sequences was used to assign V, D and J gene segments. For a sequence to be retained, at least a six-nucleotide match to both a V gene segment and a J gene segment was required. A rearrangement was called productive if the CDR3 had no stop codons and remained in frame with V and J, and every other rearrangement was called non-productive. Following IMGT convention, CDR3 was defined as the stretch from the second conserved V-encoded cysteine to the conserved J-encoded phenylalanine. The earlier analysis of around 640 of the donors excluded sequences that lacked an unambiguous match to a single V gene segment. In an earlier analysis of 450 to 750 of the donors, a V segment was called functional when productive rearrangements were above 56.7%, and segregating when the standard deviation between donors exceeded 5%. A statistical classification framework was developed to diagnose cytomegalovirus status using the catalog of TCR beta chain sequences. In a later analysis, TCR nucleotide sequences were compared against IMGT/GENE-DB human TR gene sequences so that V and J genes could be assigned. A later analysis assigned CDR3 sequences and most-parsimonious VDJ recombination scenarios with the TCRdist pipeline. In a later analysis, each TCR beta chain was defined by its CDR3 amino acid sequence together with its V-gene family, and reads without a unique V-gene family were excluded. A later analysis removed 500 to 650 highly shared, low-generation-probability nucleotide sequences to deal with suspected cross-contamination and a sequencing artifact. In a later analysis, a clonal expansion index was calculated for each public chain from normalized within-repertoire ranks of inferred template counts. In a later analysis, generation probabilities were computed using a VDJ recombination model fitted to out-of-frame rearrangements, and the results were checked against IGoR. In a later analysis, hypergeometric tests were used to score TCR-TCR, TCR-HLA and TCR-CMV co-occurrence, with a repertoire-size bias correction applied to TCR pairs. To estimate false discovery rates, a later analysis permuted the HLA or CMV assignments 20 times. In a later analysis, co-occurring TCRs were grouped using DBSCAN, with TCRdist sequence similarity added in when clustering inside HLA-allele-positive subsets. Repertoires with fewer than 30,000 or more than 120,000 public chains were left out of co-occurrence clustering, as were a handful of repertoires with anomalous nucleotide sharing. TCRdb took this table from immuneACCESS and kept in-frame rearrangements with V and J called. Such tables lack part of the clones; where checked against another copy, unresolved V genes explain under half of the gap, and the rest is unexplained. V and J calls and clone size are given by that table; D and trimming were obtained from the DNA. This sample gives more than 200,000 clones in total; 65% to 80% of them show up just once. The ten largest clones take up 15% to 19% of the sample.

The cohort consisted of 600 to 750 healthy bone marrow donors. All cohort members were sampled while nominally healthy, although unrecorded immune exposures were likely present. The donor was CMV seronegative and belonged to the group of under 400 seronegative cohort members. A peripheral blood sample was collected from each donor, and TCR beta sequencing was performed on peripheral blood mononuclear cells. The Qiagen DNeasy Blood Extraction Kit was used to extract genomic DNA from the blood cell samples. The CDR3 holds 17 amino acids from the cysteine to the phenylalanine. The read is trimmed to its CDR3 DNA, 51 bases read in frame from base 1. The V and J ends are trimmed by 3 bases and 1 base, leaving 18 bases between them. The germline V gene sets CDR1 to LGHNA and CDR2 to YSLEER.

Specimen: PBMCs. This sequence uses TRBV4-3 and TRBJ2-5, with no confidently assigned D gene. This TCR came from a man between 35 and 55 years old in good health and CMV-seronegative. The sequence in DNA is TGCGCCAGCAGCCACCTTCCCGTCCCGGCAGGCCAAGAGACCCAGTACTTC. Its translation reads: CASSHLPVPAGQETQYF.